The rows below give T cell receptor beta chains drawn from one sample of a study of cytomegalovirus exposure and HLA in healthy donors. Repertoires were generated with immunoSEQ multiplex PCR, while TCRdb's copy carries only in-frame clones and drops some. The top ten hold 2.5% to 3.5% of the sample, which has 200,000 to 250,000 clones, more than 75% seen once. Sequencing used PBMCs. The source of these receptors is a middle-aged woman in good health and CMV-seronegative. Both conserved end residues are part of each CDR3. A D gene is named only where the DNA matches it firmly. Clone size is not always given. Where it is, it says once, few, many or a class for expanded clones.

TRBV10-3	-	TRBJ2-5	-	TGTGCCATCAGTGAGCTAGCAGTGAAAGAGACCCAGTACTTC	CAISELAVKETQYF
TRBV19	-	TRBJ2-7	-	TGTGCCAGTAGTATACAACTTTCATACCCCTACGAGCAGTACTTC	CASSIQLSYPYEQYF
TRBV19	-	TRBJ1-1	-	TGTGCCAGTAGTATGGCTGTGAACACTGAAGCTTTCTTT	CASSMAVNTEAFF
TRBV30	-	TRBJ1-3	-	TGTGCCTGGAATGCAGACAGATCGTTCTCTGGAAACACCATATATTTT	CAWNADRSFSGNTIYF
TRBV18	TRBD1	TRBJ1-1	-	TGTGCCAGCTCACGGACGAAGGGGGCTGGCACTGAAGCTTTCTTT	CASSRTKGAGTEAFF
TRBV30	TRBD2	TRBJ2-1	-	TGTGCCTGGAGTGTAGGTCTGGGCGGGAGGGCCCAGGAGCAGTTCTTC	CAWSVGLGGRAQEQFF
TRBV27	-	TRBJ2-7	few	TGTGCCAGCAGTTTACAGGGTTCCTACGAGCAGTACTTC	CASSLQGSYEQYF
TRBV19	TRBD1	TRBJ1-3	-	TGTGCCAGTAGTATTATGACAGGGGGCCATTCTACGAACACCATATATTTT	CASSIMTGGHSTNTIYF
TRBV5-5	TRBD2	TRBJ2-1	-	TGTGCCAGCAGCTTAGCGGGAATTTACAATGAGCAGTTCTTC	CASSLAGIYNEQFF
TRBV7-9	-	TRBJ1-5	-	TGTGCCAGCAGCTCCTGGCAGGGTAATCAGCCCCAGCATTTT	CASSSWQGNQPQHF
TRBV9	TRBD2	TRBJ2-5	-	TGTGCCAGCAGCGTAGGTTTCGGCAGGGGATTAGCGGGAGTCCAAGAGACCCAGTACTTC	CASSVGFGRGLAGVQETQYF
TRBV27	TRBD2	TRBJ2-3	-	TGTGCCAGCAGCCCGGGAGGGGGTCTGGATACGCAGTATTTT	CASSPGGGLDTQYF
TRBV14	TRBD1	TRBJ2-3	-	TGTGCCAGCAGCCAAGATCTCGGGACAGTCCGCACAGATACGCAGTATTTT	CASSQDLGTVRTDTQYF
TRBV2	TRBD1	TRBJ1-5	-	TGTGCCAGCAGCGGAACAGGGGGCGCGGGTCAGCCCCAGCATTTT	CASSGTGGAGQPQHF
TRBV4-2	TRBD2	TRBJ2-3	-	TGTGCCAGCAGCCAAGATCCGGGCGCGGGGGACCGAGATACGCAGTATTTT	CASSQDPGAGDRDTQYF
TRBV11-3	TRBD2	TRBJ2-5	-	TGTGCCAGCAGCGCGGGGACTAGCGGGCAAGAGACCCAGTACTTC	CASSAGTSGQETQYF